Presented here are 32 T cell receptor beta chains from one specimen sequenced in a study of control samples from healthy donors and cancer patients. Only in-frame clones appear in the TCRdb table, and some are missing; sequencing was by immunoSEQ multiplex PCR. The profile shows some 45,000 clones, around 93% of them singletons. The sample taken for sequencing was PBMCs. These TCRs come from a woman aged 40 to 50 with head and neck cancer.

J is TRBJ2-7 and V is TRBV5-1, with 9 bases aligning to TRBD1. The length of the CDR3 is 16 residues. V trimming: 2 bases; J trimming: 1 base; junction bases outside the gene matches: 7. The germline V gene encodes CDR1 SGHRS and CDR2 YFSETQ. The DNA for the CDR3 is TGCGCCAGCAGCTTAACAGGGGGCACCAATTCCTACGAGCAGTACTTC. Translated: CASSLTGGTNSYEQYF.

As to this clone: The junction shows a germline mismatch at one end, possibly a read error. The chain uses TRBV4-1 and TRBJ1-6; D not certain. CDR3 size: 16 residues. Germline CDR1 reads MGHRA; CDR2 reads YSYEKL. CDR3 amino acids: CASSEEVARYNSPLHF. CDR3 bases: TGCGCCAGCAGCGAAGAGGTTGCTCGTTATAATTCACCCCTCCACTTT.

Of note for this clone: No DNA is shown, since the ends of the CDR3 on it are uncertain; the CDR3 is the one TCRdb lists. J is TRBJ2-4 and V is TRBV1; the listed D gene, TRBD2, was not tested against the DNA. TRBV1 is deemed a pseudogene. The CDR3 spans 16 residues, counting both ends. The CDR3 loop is CTSSQVAGGAKNIQYF.

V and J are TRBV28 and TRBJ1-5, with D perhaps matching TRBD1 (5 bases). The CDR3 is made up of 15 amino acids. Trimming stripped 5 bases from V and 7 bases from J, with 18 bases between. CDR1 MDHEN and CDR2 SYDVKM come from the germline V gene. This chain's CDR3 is CASSIPSGGNQPQHF. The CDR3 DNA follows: TGTGCCAGCAGTATCCCCTCGGGGGGGAACCAGCCCCAGCATTTT.

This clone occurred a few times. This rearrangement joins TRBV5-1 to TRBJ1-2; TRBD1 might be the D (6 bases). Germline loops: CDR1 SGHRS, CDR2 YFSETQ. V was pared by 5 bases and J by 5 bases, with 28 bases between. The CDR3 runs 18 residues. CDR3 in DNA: TGCGCCAGCAGGGGGGCCTTGGGAGAAACGGCGGGTCCATATGGCTACACCTTC. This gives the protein CASRGALGETAGPYGYTF.

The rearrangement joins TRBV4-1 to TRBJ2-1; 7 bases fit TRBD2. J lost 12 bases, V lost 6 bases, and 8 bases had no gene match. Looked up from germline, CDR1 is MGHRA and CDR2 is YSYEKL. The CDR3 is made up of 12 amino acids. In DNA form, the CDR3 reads TGCGCCAGCAGTCCCGGGGAGGGTGGGCAGTTCTTC. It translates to CASSPGEGGQFF.

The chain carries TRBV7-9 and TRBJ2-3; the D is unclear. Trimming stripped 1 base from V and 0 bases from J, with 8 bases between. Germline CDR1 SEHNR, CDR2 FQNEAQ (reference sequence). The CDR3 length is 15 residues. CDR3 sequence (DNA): TGTGCCAGCAGCTTAGGATTGTCTAGCACAGATACGCAGTATTTT. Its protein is CASSLGLSSTDTQYF. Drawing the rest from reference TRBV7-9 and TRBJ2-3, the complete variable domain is DTGVSQNPRHKITKRGQNVTFRCDPISEHNRLYWYRQTLGQGPEFLTYFQNEAQLEKSRLLSDRFSAERPKGSFSTLEIQRTEQGDSAMYLCASSLGLSSTDTQYFGPGTRLTVL.

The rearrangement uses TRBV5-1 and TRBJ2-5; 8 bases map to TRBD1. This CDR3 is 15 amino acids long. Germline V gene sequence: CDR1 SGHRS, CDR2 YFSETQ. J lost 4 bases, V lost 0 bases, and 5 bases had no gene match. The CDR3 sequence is CASSLAGTGSETQYF. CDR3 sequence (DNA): TGCGCCAGCAGCTTGGCAGGGACAGGATCAGAGACCCAGTACTTC.

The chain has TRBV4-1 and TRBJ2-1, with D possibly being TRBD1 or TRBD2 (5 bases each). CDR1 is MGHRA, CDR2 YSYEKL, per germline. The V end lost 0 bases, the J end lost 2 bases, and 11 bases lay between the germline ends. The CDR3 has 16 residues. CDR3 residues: CASSQDEGLPYNEQFF. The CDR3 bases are TGCGCCAGCAGCCAAGATGAGGGGCTCCCCTACAATGAGCAGTTCTTC.

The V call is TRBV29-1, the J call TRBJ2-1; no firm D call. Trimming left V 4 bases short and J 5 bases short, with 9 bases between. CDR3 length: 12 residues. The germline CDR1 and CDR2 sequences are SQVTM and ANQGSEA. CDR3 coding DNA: TGCAGCGTTGTTAGCCGTAACAATGAGCAGTTCTTC. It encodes CSVVSRNNEQFF.

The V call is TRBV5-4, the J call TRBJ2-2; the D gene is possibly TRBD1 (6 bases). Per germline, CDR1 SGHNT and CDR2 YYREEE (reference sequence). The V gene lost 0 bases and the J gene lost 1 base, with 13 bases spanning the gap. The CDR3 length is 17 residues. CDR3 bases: TGTGCCAGCAGCTTGGGGGGCCCGACAGGGAACACCGGGGAGCTGTTTTTT. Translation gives CASSLGGPTGNTGELFF.

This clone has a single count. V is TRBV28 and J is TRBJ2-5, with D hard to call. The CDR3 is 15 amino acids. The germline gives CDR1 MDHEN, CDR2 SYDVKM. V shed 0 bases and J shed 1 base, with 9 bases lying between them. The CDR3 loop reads CASSLWSARQETQYF. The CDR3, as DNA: TGTGCCAGCAGTTTATGGTCAGCTCGCCAAGAGACCCAGTACTTC. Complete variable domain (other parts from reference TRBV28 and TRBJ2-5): DVKVTQSSRYLVKRTGEKVFLECVQDMDHENMFWYRQDPGLGLRLIYFSYDVKMKEKGDIPEGYSVSREKKERFSLILESASTNQTSMYLCASSLWSARQETQYFGPGTRLLVL.

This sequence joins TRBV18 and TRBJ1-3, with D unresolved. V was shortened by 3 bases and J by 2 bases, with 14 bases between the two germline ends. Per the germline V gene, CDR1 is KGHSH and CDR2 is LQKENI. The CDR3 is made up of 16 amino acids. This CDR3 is CASSPQEPSAGNTIYF. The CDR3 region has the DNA TGTGCCAGCTCACCCCAGGAACCGTCCGCTGGAAACACCATATATTTT.

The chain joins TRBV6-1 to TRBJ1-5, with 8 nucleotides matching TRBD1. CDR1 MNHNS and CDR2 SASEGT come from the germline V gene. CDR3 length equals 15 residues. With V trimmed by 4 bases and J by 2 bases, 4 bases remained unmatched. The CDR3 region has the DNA TGTGCCAGCAGTGGCAGGGGACAGGGCAATCAGCCCCAGCATTTT. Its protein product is CASSGRGQGNQPQHF.

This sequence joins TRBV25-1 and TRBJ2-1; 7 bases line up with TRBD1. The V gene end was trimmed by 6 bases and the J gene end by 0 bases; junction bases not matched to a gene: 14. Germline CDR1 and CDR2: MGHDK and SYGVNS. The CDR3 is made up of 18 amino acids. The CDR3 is CASSNPGTVLSSYNEQFF. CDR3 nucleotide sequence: TGTGCCAGCAGCAACCCTGGGACAGTACTGAGCTCCTACAATGAGCAGTTCTTC. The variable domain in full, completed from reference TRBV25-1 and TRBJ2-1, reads EADIYQTPRYLVIGTGKKITLECSQTMGHDKMYWYQQDPGMELHLIHYSYGVNSTEKGDLSSESTVSRIRTEHFPLTLESARPSHTSQYLCASSNPGTVLSSYNEQFFGPGTRLTVL.

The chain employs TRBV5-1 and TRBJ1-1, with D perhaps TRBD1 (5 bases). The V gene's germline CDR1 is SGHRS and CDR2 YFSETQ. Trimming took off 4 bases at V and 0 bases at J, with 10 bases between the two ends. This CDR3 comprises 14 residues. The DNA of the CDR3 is TGCGCCAGCAGCGAGAGGGGCATGAACACTGAAGCTTTCTTT. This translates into CASSERGMNTEAFF.

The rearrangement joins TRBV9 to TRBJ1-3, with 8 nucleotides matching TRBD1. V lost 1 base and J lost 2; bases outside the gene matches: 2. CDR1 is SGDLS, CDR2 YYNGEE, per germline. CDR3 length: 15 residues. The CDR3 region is CASSVSGGTGNTIYF. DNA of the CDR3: TGTGCCAGCAGCGTATCAGGGGGCACTGGAAACACCATATATTTT. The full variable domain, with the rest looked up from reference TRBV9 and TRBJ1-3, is DSGVTQTPKHLITATGQRVTLRCSPRSGDLSVYWYQQSLDQGLQFLIQYYNGEERAKGNILERFSAQQFPDLHSELNLSSLELGDSALYFCASSVSGGTGNTIYFGEGSWLTVV.

The CDR3 nucleotides read TGTGCCAGCAGCCCTCCGGGACTAGCGGGACAGAACACCGGGGAGCTGTTTTTT. It translates to CASSPPGLAGQNTGELFF. The chain uses TRBV14 and TRBJ2-2, with 13 bases aligning to TRBD2. This CDR3 region has 18 residues. V shed 4 bases and J 1 base; nucleotides not matched to a gene: 6. CDR1 is SGHDN, CDR2 FVKESK, per germline.

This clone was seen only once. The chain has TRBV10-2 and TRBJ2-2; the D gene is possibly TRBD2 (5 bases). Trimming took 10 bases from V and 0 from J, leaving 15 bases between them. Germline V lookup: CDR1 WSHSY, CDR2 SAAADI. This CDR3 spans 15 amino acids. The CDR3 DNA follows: TGCGCCATCTATAAACGGGGTGCGAACACCGGGGAGCTGTTTTTT. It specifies CAIYKRGANTGELFF.

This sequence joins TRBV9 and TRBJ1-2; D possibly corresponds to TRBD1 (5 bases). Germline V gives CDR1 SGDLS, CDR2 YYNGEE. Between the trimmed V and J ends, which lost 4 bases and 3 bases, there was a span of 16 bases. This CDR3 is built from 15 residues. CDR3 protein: CASSLSAGPHYGYTF. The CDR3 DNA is TGTGCCAGCAGCCTATCCGCGGGGCCCCACTATGGCTACACCTTC.

The DNA for the CDR3 is TGTGCCAGCAGTGATTATCGACTAGCTTTCCCAGATACGCAGTATTTT. As protein: CASSDYRLAFPDTQYF. This chain uses TRBV6-1 with TRBJ2-3; the match to TRBD2 covers 7 bases. The CDR3 sequence is 16 residues long. Germline trimming cut 3 bases from V and 4 bases from J; bases unmatched to any gene: 10. The germline gives CDR1 MNHNS, CDR2 SASEGT.

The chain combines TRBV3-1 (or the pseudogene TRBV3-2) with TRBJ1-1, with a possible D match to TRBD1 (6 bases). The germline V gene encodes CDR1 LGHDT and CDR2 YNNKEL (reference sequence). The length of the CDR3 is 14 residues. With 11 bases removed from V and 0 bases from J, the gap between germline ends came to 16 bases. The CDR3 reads CASKGTGMNTEAFF. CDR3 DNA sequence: TGTGCCTCAAAGGGCACAGGGATGAACACTGAAGCTTTCTTT.

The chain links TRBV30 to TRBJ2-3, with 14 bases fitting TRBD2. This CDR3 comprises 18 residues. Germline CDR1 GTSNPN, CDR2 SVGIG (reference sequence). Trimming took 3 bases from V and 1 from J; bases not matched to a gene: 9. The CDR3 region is CAWRKPGLAGGGTDTQYF. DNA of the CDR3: TGTGCCTGGAGGAAACCCGGACTAGCGGGAGGAGGCACAGATACGCAGTATTTT.

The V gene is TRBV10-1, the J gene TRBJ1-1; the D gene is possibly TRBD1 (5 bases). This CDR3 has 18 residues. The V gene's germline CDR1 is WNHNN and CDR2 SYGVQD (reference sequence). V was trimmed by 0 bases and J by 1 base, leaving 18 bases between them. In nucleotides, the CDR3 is TGCGCCAGCAGTGAGTCTACGGCCCGGAGGGGTCGGAACACTGAAGCTTTCTTT. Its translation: CASSESTARRGRNTEAFF.

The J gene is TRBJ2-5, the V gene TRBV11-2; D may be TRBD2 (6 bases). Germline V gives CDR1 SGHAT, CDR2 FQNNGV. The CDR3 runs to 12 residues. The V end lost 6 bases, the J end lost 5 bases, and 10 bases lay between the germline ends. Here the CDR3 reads CASRGLWETQYF. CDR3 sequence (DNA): TGTGCCAGCAGGGGACTTTGGGAGACCCAGTACTTC.

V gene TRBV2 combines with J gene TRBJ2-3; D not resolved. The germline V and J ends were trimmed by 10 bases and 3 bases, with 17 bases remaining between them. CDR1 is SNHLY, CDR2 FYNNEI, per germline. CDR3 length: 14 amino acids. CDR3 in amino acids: CAIRSRALTDTQYF. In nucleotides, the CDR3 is TGTGCCATTCGAAGTCGAGCGCTGACAGATACGCAGTATTTT.

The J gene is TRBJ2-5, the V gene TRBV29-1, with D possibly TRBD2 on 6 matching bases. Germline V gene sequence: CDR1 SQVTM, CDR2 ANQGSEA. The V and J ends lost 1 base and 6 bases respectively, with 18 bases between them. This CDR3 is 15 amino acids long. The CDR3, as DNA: TGCAGCGTTGAAGCGGGGCGGGGCCGGTGGAAGACCCAGTACTTC. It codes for CSVEAGRGRWKTQYF.

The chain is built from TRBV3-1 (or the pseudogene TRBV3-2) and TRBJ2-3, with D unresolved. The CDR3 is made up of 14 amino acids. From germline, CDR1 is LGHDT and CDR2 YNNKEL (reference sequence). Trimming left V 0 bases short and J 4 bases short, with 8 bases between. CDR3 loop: CASSQDLVPDTQYF. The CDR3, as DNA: TGTGCCAGCAGCCAAGACTTGGTCCCAGATACGCAGTATTTT.

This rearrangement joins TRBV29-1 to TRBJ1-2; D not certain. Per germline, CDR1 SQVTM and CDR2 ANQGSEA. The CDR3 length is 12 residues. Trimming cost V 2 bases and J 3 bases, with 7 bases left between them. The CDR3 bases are TGCAGCGTTGAAAAGGCAGACTATGGCTACACCTTC. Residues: CSVEKADYGYTF.

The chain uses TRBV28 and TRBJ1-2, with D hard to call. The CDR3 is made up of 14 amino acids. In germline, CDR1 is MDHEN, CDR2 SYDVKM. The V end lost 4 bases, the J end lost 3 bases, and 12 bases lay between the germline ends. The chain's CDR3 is CASSSSPVDYGYTF. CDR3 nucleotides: TGTGCCAGCAGTTCTTCCCCAGTGGACTATGGCTACACCTTC.

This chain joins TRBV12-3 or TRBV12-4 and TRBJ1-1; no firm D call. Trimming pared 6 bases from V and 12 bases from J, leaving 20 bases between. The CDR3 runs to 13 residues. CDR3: CASSRLRVGLTFF. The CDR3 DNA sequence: TGTGCCAGCAGCCGGCTAAGGGTGGGGTTGACTTTCTTT.

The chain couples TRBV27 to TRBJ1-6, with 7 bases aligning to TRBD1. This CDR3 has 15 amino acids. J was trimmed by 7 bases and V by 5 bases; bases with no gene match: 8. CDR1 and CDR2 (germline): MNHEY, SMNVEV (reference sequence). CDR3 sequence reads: CASSIKPGQNSPLHF. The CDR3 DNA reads TGTGCCAGCAGTATCAAACCGGGACAGAATTCACCCCTCCACTTT.